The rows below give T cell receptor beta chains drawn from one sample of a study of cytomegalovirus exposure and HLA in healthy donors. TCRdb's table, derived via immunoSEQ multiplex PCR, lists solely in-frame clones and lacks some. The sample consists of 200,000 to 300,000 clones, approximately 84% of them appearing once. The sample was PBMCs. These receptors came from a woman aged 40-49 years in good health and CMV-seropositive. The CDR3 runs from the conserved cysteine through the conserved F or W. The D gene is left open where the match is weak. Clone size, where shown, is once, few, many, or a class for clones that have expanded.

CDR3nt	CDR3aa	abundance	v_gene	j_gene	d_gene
TGTGCCAGCCGACCGACAGGGGGTGGCTACGAGCAGTACTTC	CASRPTGGGYEQYF	NA	TRBV27	TRBJ2-7	TRBD1
TGTGCCAGCAGTCCGACAGGGACCAGTCAGCCCCAGCATTTT	CASSPTGTSQPQHF	few	TRBV6-5	TRBJ1-5	TRBD1
TGTGCCAGCTCACCATACGGGGGGAGCTCCTACGAGCAGTACTTC	CASSPYGGSSYEQYF	NA	TRBV18	TRBJ2-7	TRBD2
TGTGCCAGCAGCTTAGAGGGGAGGGGGGGGAAGGCTTTCTTT	CASSLEGRGGKAFF	NA	TRBV7-6	TRBJ1-1	NA
TGTGCCAGCAGTCCCCGCCGAACAGGGCTCATTAACTATGGCTACACCTTC	CASSPRRTGLINYGYTF	NA	TRBV28	TRBJ1-2	NA
TGTGCCAGCAGCCAAGCGGGAGGACGCCTGTACGAGCAGTACTTC	CASSQAGGRLYEQYF	NA	TRBV14	TRBJ2-7	TRBD2
TGTGCCAGCTCACCAGGGGGCTTCAATGGCTACACCTTC	CASSPGGFNGYTF	once	TRBV18	TRBJ1-2	NA
TGTGCCAGCAGCGTATTTGAACTAGCGCAATACAATGAGCAGTTCTTC	CASSVFELAQYNEQFF	NA	TRBV9	TRBJ2-1	TRBD2
TGCGCCAGCAGCTTGTTTAGCGGGAGGACAGATACGCAGTATTTT	CASSLFSGRTDTQYF	once	TRBV5-1	TRBJ2-3	TRBD2
TGTGCCAGTAGTATAGGGCGGGGGGATACGCAGTATTTT	CASSIGRGDTQYF	NA	TRBV19	TRBJ2-3	TRBD2
TGTGCCAGCAGCGGGGGACAGGGGGATGTTAGGAATGAGCAGTTCTTC	CASSGGQGDVRNEQFF	NA	TRBV9	TRBJ2-1	TRBD1
TGCGCCAGCAGCCAAGGGCTCGAGCAGTACTTC	CASSQGLEQYF	NA	TRBV4-3	TRBJ2-7	NA
TGCAGTGCTCAGCCCGGGGGGACCCAGTACTTC	CSAQPGGTQYF	NA	TRBV20-1	TRBJ2-5	NA
TGTGCCAGCAGTGGGGCCTCTGGGGCCAACGTCCTGACTTTC	CASSGASGANVLTF	NA	TRBV2	TRBJ2-6	NA
TGTGCCAGCTCACCACCCGCTCAGGGCGAGCAGTACTTC	CASSPPAQGEQYF	NA	TRBV18	TRBJ2-7	NA
TGTGCCATCAGTGACCTCGAAGAGACCCAGTACTTC	CAISDLEETQYF	NA	TRBV10-3	TRBJ2-5	NA
TGTGCCAGCAGTTTCCAGGGGCCCGAAGAGACCCAGTACTTC	CASSFQGPEETQYF	NA	TRBV6-5	TRBJ2-5	NA
TGTGCCAGCAGCTTTTGGGACAGGGGATCAGATACGCAGTATTTT	CASSFWDRGSDTQYF	NA	TRBV5-6	TRBJ2-3	TRBD1
TGTGCCAGCAGCCGAGGAGGACTAGGAGCCTACGAGCAGTACTTC	CASSRGGLGAYEQYF	NA	TRBV6-6	TRBJ2-7	TRBD2
TGTGCTAGCAGCGCGGGACTAGCGGGAGCCGCCTACGAGCAGTACTTC	CASSAGLAGAAYEQYF	NA	TRBV7-7	TRBJ2-7	TRBD2
TGTGCCAGTAGTCGGGGGATCGCTAATGAAAAACTGTTTTTT	CASSRGIANEKLFF	NA	TRBV19	TRBJ1-4	NA
TGTGCCTGGAGTACAGGGCTGGAGACCCAGTACTTC	CAWSTGLETQYF	once	TRBV30	TRBJ2-5	NA
TGCGCCAGCAGCTTCGGGACAGCGAACACTGAAGCTTTCTTT	CASSFGTANTEAFF	NA	TRBV5-1	TRBJ1-1	TRBD1
TGCGCCTCGGGGAAGCGGGACTCCTACAATGAGCAGTTCTTC	CASGKRDSYNEQFF	once	TRBV23-1	TRBJ2-1	TRBD2
TGTGCCAGCAGATACACCCCGAACACTGAAGCTTTCTTT	CASRYTPNTEAFF	NA	TRBV27	TRBJ1-1	NA
TGTGCCTGGAGTGTACGGTCACAGGGCACCGGGGAGCTGTTTTTT	CAWSVRSQGTGELFF	NA	TRBV30	TRBJ2-2	NA
TGTGCCAGCAGCCACCTCTGGCGGGAGGGCAATGAGCAGTTCTTC	CASSHLWREGNEQFF	few	TRBV7-9	TRBJ2-1	TRBD2
TGTGCCAGCAGCTGGAGGGACAGGCAAGAGACCCAGTACTTC	CASSWRDRQETQYF	NA	TRBV5-6	TRBJ2-5	TRBD1
TGTGCCAGTAGAGAGCTAGGACTAGCGGGAGTCGCAAATGAGCAGTTCTTC	CASRELGLAGVANEQFF	NA	TRBV19	TRBJ2-1	TRBD2
TGTGCCAGCAGCTTACTACTAGCTCAGGAGCAGTTCTTC	CASSLLLAQEQFF	NA	TRBV7-2	TRBJ2-1	NA
TGTGCCAGCAGAGCCACAGGGGGTGGCTACACCTTC	CASRATGGGYTF	NA	TRBV6-1	TRBJ1-2	TRBD1
TGCAGCGTTGTCGGGGTCAGCTCCTACAATGAGCAGTTCTTC	CSVVGVSSYNEQFF	NA	TRBV29-1	TRBJ2-1	NA
TGTGCCAGCAGTTACCGATCGGGACAGACTAATGAAAAACTGTTTTTT	CASSYRSGQTNEKLFF	NA	TRBV6-5	TRBJ1-4	TRBD1
TGTGCCAGCAACCCCTCTAGCGGGAAAGGGGGAGAGACCCAGTACTTC	CASNPSSGKGGETQYF	NA	TRBV11-1	TRBJ2-5	TRBD2
TGCGCCAGCTCTGGAGGATCGACAGATACGCAGTATTTT	CASSGGSTDTQYF	NA	TRBV4-3	TRBJ2-3	NA
TGCGCCAGCAGCCAAGATCACTTGGCAGGGAAGGAGTATTTT	CASSQDHLAGKEYF	once	TRBV4-1	TRBJ2-3	NA
TGTGCCAGCAGTGACCTAGCGGGAGCCTCAGATACGCAGTATTTT	CASSDLAGASDTQYF	few	TRBV25-1	TRBJ2-3	TRBD2
TGTGCCAGCTCACCAAGTGACAGCTACGAGCAGTACTTC	CASSPSDSYEQYF	NA	TRBV18	TRBJ2-7	NA
TGTGCCTGGAGTGTACTTTCCCCCAATGAGCAGTTCTTC	CAWSVLSPNEQFF	few	TRBV30	TRBJ2-1	NA
TGTGCCAGCTCCTTCGGAGGGACAGGGGGCTCTGGGGCCAACGTCCTGACTTTC	CASSFGGTGGSGANVLTF	NA	TRBV27	TRBJ2-6	TRBD1
TGTGCCAGCAGTTTCCTCCAGGACAGCTCCTACGAGCAGTACTTC	CASSFLQDSSYEQYF	few	TRBV28	TRBJ2-7	NA
TGTGCCAGCAGTGAATCAGGAACCGTGGGCCTCAATGAGCAGTTCTTC	CASSESGTVGLNEQFF	NA	TRBV6-1	TRBJ2-1	NA
TGTGCTAGTGGTTTGGCGGCAGGGAATCGAGAAGAGCAGTACTTC	CASGLAAGNREEQYF	once	TRBV12-5	TRBJ2-7	NA
TGTGCCAGCAGCCTACCCCCTAGCGTCGAGCAGTACTTC	CASSLPPSVEQYF	NA	TRBV9	TRBJ2-7	NA
TGTGCCAGCAGCCCCGGGACAGGCGGAGAAAAACTGTTTTTT	CASSPGTGGEKLFF	NA	TRBV4-2	TRBJ1-4	TRBD1
TGTGCCAGCAGCCAGACTGACTTCTTTGAGTGGAGCACAGATACGCAGTATTTT	CASSQTDFFEWSTDTQYF	NA	TRBV9	TRBJ2-3	NA
TGCGCCAGCAGCCAAGATCCCGGACAGGGCTACGAGCAGTACTTC	CASSQDPGQGYEQYF	NA	TRBV4-3	TRBJ2-7	TRBD1
TGTGCCTGGACGAAGGGAGGGGCCGGGACAGGGGCCCGTGGCTACACCTTC	CAWTKGGAGTGARGYTF	few	TRBV30	TRBJ1-2	TRBD1
TGTGCCAGCAGCTCCCAGGGAACTAATGAAAAACTGTTTTTT	CASSSQGTNEKLFF	NA	TRBV5-6	TRBJ1-4	NA
TGTGCCAGCAGTCCGAGCTCTGGAAACACCATATATTTT	CASSPSSGNTIYF	once	TRBV28	TRBJ1-3	NA
TGTGCCAGCAGTCAGCGGGAGGGGAGGGTCGAGCAGTACTTC	CASSQREGRVEQYF	NA	TRBV27	TRBJ2-7	TRBD2
TGTGCCAGCAGTTTAAGGACTAGCGGGCGTTTCTACGAGCAGTACTTC	CASSLRTSGRFYEQYF	NA	TRBV27	TRBJ2-7	TRBD2